This T cell receptor beta chain was documented in a study of OX40 agonist ivuxolimab in advanced cancers. Looking at the study overall: Dose-escalation patients' cancers were hepatocellular carcinoma, melanoma, renal cell or head and neck cancer. Study-wide points: CD8+ T cells showed, on average, more clonal expansion than CD4+ cells. By week 6 at 0.1 to 3.0 mg/kg, blood CD4+ and CD8+ T cells had expanded clonally. Several nonresponders also turned out to have low normalized T-cell clonal expansion.

V dropped 6 bases and J dropped 6; count of bases not matched to a gene: 10. CDR1 MNHEY and CDR2 SVGAGI come from the germline V gene. The CDR3 length is 14 residues. Points on this clone: Its antigen is currently unknown.

The protocol was immunoSEQ multiplex PCR, while the TCRdb copy is restricted to in-frame clones and leaves out a portion. The sample lists tens of thousands of clones; over 80% were seen once. The receptor comes from an adult with an advanced solid tumor such as melanoma, head and neck, liver or kidney cancer. This rearrangement joins TRBV6-5 to TRBJ1-2; 7 nucleotides agree with TRBD1. Sequences were derived from CD4+ or CD8+ T cells sorted from blood, sampled in a trial of the OX40 agonist ivuxolimab. The CDR3 sequence is CASSPDTGTDGYTF. The CDR3 coding sequence is TGTGCCAGCAGCCCCGACACAGGGACAGATGGCTACACCTTC.